The 14 T cell receptor beta chains below come from one sample, sequenced in a study of siplizumab effects on memory and regulatory T cells. Data came from immunoSEQ multiplex PCR; TCRdb stores just in-frame clones and leaves some out. The table shows tens of thousands of clones, with about 90% occurring only once. Material: naive CD8+ T cells sorted from blood. The receptors were gathered from a human donor in good health.

The rearrangement links TRBV13 to TRBJ2-7; possibly TRBD1 for D (6 bases). CDR1 and CDR2 (germline): PRHDT, FYEKMQ (reference sequence). CDR3 length: 14 amino acids. The V and J ends lost 0 bases and 5 bases respectively, with 11 bases between them. The CDR3 DNA sequence: TGTGCCAGCAGCTTAGGGTCCGCAGGGGACGAGCAGTACTTC. Translating it yields CASSLGSAGDEQYF.

The chain carries TRBV27 and TRBJ2-5; 11 bases map to TRBD1. The assigned J gene may be wrong: the sequence end matches TRBJ2-7 better. The CDR3 loop spans 14 amino acids. Per the germline V gene, CDR1 is MNHEY and CDR2 is SMNVEV (reference sequence). This chain's CDR3 is CASSLGTGGDEQYF. DNA of the CDR3: TGTGCCAGCAGTTTAGGGACAGGGGGTGACGAGCAGTACTTC.

The chain is built from TRBV9 and TRBJ1-2; the D is unclear. The CDR3 has 13 amino acids. The V end was cut by 6 bases, the J end by 8 bases, with 17 bases between. Germline CDR1 reads SGDLS; CDR2 reads YYNGEE. The CDR3 loop reads CASTLIPFSGYTF. The DNA of the CDR3 is TGTGCCAGCACCCTCATTCCGTTTTCCGGCTACACCTTC.

This clone has just one count. The rearrangement links TRBV6-6 to TRBJ1-2; 8 bases agree with TRBD1. The CDR3 has 14 residues. After removal of 0 bases from V and 3 bases from J, the junction contained 0 bases not matched to a gene. Germline V gene sequence: CDR1 MNHNY, CDR2 SVGAGI (reference sequence). DNA for the CDR3: TGTGCCAGCAGTTACTCGACAGGGGACTATGGCTACACCTTC. It encodes CASSYSTGDYGYTF.

In its sample, this clone was seen a few times. The genes are TRBV30 and TRBJ1-2; perhaps TRBD1 as D (5 bases). CDR1 and CDR2 from the germline V gene are GTSNPN and SVGIG (reference sequence). Trimming pared 0 bases from V and 5 bases from J, leaving 13 bases between. There are 14 residues in the CDR3. The CDR3 sequence is CAWSVAGTHYGYTF. CDR3 DNA: TGTGCCTGGAGTGTCGCAGGGACTCATTATGGCTACACCTTC.

The chain is built from TRBV7-9 and TRBJ2-3; 7 bases fit TRBD1. In germline, CDR1 is SEHNR, CDR2 FQNEAQ (reference sequence). The CDR3 contains 14 residues. Losses at the gene ends were 6 bases for V and 4 bases for J; bases not matched to a gene: 7. The CDR3 region has the DNA TGTGCCAGCAGACCTCAGGGGGTGCCAGATACGCAGTATTTT. Amino acids: CASRPQGVPDTQYF.

The DNA of the CDR3 is TGTGCCAGCAGCTACTTCGGACTAGCGGGAGGGCCGGGTGAGCAGTTCTTC. As protein: CASSYFGLAGGPGEQFF. The chain recombines TRBV5-5 with TRBJ2-1; 15 nucleotides agree with TRBD2. Germline CDR1 SGHKS, CDR2 YYEKEE (reference sequence). V lost 3 bases, J lost 9 bases, and 10 bases stayed unmatched. This CDR3 is 17 amino acids long.

This clone has only one observation. This chain connects TRBV14 to TRBJ2-1; 8 bases align to TRBD1. Germline lookup yields CDR1 SGHDN and CDR2 FVKESK. The J segment lost 2 bases and the V segment lost 1 base, leaving 7 bases of the junction unmatched. CDR3 size: 17 residues. The CDR3 reads CASSQGKTGEPYNEQFF. As DNA, the CDR3 is TGTGCCAGCAGCCAAGGAAAGACAGGGGAACCCTACAATGAGCAGTTCTTC.

The chain has TRBV23-1 and TRBJ1-5, with 12 bases identical to TRBD1. TRBV23-1 is designated an ORF whose function remains uncertain. V shed 6 bases and J 0 bases; nucleotides not matched to a gene: 12. CDR3 size: 19 residues. CDR3 loop: CASRHFPGQGASSNQPQHF. The DNA for the CDR3 is TGCGCCAGCAGGCACTTCCCGGGACAGGGGGCAAGTAGCAATCAGCCCCAGCATTTT.

The chain employs TRBV19 and TRBJ1-1, with D unclear. CDR3 length: 12 residues. The germline CDR1 and CDR2 sequences are LNHDA and SQIVND (reference sequence). Trimming removed 3 bases from V and 11 bases from J, with 13 bases in between. Here the CDR3 DNA reads TGTGCCAGTAGTATTGTGGGGAATCGGGCTTTCTTT. This encodes CASSIVGNRAFF.

Only one count was recorded for this clone. This chain joins TRBV30 and TRBJ2-7; 7 nucleotides agree with TRBD1. The V gene end was trimmed by 6 bases and the J gene end by 4 bases; junction bases not matched to a gene: 3. The CDR3 sequence is 11 residues long. The germline V gene encodes CDR1 GTSNPN and CDR2 SVGIG (reference sequence). CDR3 bases: TGTGCCTGCCACAGGGGTTACGAGCAGTACTTC. Residues: CACHRGYEQYF.

The chain joins TRBV4-1 to TRBJ2-4; 7 bases agree with TRBD1. The CDR3 is made up of 16 amino acids. The J segment lost 2 bases and the V segment lost 4 bases, leaving 8 bases of the junction unmatched. Germline-derived CDR1 and CDR2 are MGHRA and YSYEKL. CDR3 coding DNA: TGCGCCAGCAGCCCTCGGGACAGTCTCTCCAAAAACATTCAGTACTTC. It translates to CASSPRDSLSKNIQYF.

CDR3 bases: TGTGCCAGCAGCATAGGGTGGGGGGGCTCGGCTGGCTACACCTTC. Protein: CASSIGWGGSAGYTF. The chain combines TRBV27 with TRBJ1-2; perhaps TRBD1 as D (6 bases). The CDR3 totals 15 residues. Germline lookup yields CDR1 MNHEY and CDR2 SMNVEV (reference sequence). V shed 6 bases and J shed 7 bases, with 21 bases lying between them.

The gene calls are TRBV19 and TRBJ2-7, with 8 bases matching TRBD1. Germline CDR1 and CDR2: LNHDA and SQIVND (reference sequence). V was pared by 8 bases and J by 0 bases, with 3 bases of the junction left unmatched. This CDR3 comprises 13 residues. The DNA for the CDR3 is TGTGCCAGTGGACAGGGAACCTCCTACGAGCAGTACTTC. The encoded protein is CASGQGTSYEQYF. Looking up the rest from reference TRBV19 and TRBJ2-7 gives the full variable domain: DGGITQSPKYLFRKEGQNVTLSCEQNLNHDAMYWYRQDPGQGLRLIYYSQIVNDFQKGDIAEGYSVSREKKESFPLTVTSAQKNPTAFYLCASGQGTSYEQYFGPGTRLTVT.